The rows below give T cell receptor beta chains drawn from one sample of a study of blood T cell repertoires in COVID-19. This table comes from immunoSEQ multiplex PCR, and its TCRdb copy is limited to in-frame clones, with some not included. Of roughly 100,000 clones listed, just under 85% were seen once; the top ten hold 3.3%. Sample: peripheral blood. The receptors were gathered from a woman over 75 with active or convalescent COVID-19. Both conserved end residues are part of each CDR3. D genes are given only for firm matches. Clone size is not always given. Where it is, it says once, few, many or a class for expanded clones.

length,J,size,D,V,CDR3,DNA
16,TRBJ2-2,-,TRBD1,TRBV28,CASSGTGRGNTGELFF,TGTGCCAGCAGTGGGACAGGCAGGGGCAACACCGGGGAGCTGTTTTTT
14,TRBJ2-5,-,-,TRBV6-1,CASRSISEGETQYF,TGTGCCAGCAGGTCGATTTCGGAGGGTGAGACCCAGTACTTC
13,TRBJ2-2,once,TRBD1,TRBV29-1,CSGWDRVTGELFF,TGCAGCGGATGGGACAGGGTCACCGGGGAGCTGTTTTTT
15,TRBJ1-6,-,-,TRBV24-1,CATSEGGSYNSPLHF,TGTGCCACCAGTGAGGGGGGCTCCTATAATTCACCCCTCCACTTT
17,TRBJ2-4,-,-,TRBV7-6,CASSLAPPTGTKNIQYF,TGTGCCAGCAGCTTAGCCCCGCCTACAGGAACCAAAAACATTCAGTACTTC
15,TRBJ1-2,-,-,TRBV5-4,CASSLPGVGEGGYTF,TGTGCCAGCAGCTTACCGGGGGTCGGGGAAGGGGGCTACACCTTC
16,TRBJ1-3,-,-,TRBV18,CASSLAASGSGNTIYF,TGTGCCAGCTCATTGGCCGCCTCGGGCTCTGGAAACACCATATATTTT
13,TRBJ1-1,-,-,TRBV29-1,CSVEDGGGTEAFF,TGCAGCGTTGAAGATGGGGGCGGCACTGAAGCTTTCTTT
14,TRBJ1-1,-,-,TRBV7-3,CASSFGQGNTEAFF,TGTGCCAGCAGCTTCGGGCAGGGGAACACTGAAGCTTTCTTT
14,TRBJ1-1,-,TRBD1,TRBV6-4,CASRPGGSSAEAFF,TGTGCCAGCCGCCCAGGGGGGTCGAGCGCTGAAGCTTTCTTT
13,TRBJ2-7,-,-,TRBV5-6,CASSYRSSYEQYF,TGTGCCAGCAGCTACAGGAGCTCCTACGAGCAGTACTTC
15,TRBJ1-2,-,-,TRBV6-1,CASSEAHRESYGYTF,TGTGCCAGCAGTGAAGCCCACAGGGAGTCTTATGGCTACACCTTC
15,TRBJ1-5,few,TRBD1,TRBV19,CATVGQAGRNQPQHF,TGTGCCACCGTGGGACAGGCTGGACGCAATCAGCCCCAGCATTTT
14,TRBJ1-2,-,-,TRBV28,CASSTSQGLYGYTF,TGTGCCAGCAGTACCTCCCAGGGTCTCTATGGCTACACCTTC
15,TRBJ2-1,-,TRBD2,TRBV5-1,CASSASGGGYNEQFF,TGCGCCAGCAGCGCTAGCGGGGGAGGTTACAATGAGCAGTTCTTC
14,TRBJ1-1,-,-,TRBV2,CASSRTGLNTEAFF,TGTGCCAGCAGCCGAACAGGTTTAAACACTGAAGCTTTCTTT
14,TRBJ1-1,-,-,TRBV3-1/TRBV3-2,CASSQEGANTEAFF,TGTGCCAGCAGCCAAGAGGGGGCGAACACTGAAGCTTTCTTT
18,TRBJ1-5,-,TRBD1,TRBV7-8,CASSPVGQGFYSNQPQHF,TGTGCCAGCAGCCCCGTGGGACAGGGGTTCTATAGCAATCAGCCCCAGCATTTT
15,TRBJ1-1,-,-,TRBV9,CASSVDPLGGTEAFF,TGTGCCAGCAGCGTAGACCCGTTGGGGGGGACTGAAGCTTTCTTT
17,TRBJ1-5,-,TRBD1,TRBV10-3,CAISQNRDSYSNQPQHF,TGTGCCATCAGTCAAAACCGGGACAGTTATAGCAATCAGCCCCAGCATTTT
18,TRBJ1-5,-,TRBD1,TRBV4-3,CASSQDIGAGGQGQPQHF,TGCGCCAGCAGCCAAGATATTGGGGCAGGGGGGCAAGGACAGCCCCAGCATTTT
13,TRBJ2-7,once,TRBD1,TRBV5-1,CASSFEQGLEQYF,TGCGCCAGCAGCTTCGAACAGGGGCTCGAGCAGTACTTC
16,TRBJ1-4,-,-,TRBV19,CASSIALRMSNEKLFF,TGTGCCAGTAGTATAGCCCTTCGCATGAGTAATGAAAAACTGTTTTTT
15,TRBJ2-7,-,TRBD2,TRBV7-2,CASSPIPAGVAEQYF,TGTGCCAGCAGCCCTATCCCAGCGGGAGTCGCCGAGCAGTACTTC
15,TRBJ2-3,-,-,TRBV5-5,CASSLGERSTDTQYF,TGTGCCAGCAGCTTGGGAGAACGTAGCACAGATACGCAGTATTTT
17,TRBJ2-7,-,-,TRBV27,CASSSPASSGYRYEQYF,TGTGCCAGCAGTTCCCCGGCATCGAGCGGATATCGCTACGAGCAGTACTTC
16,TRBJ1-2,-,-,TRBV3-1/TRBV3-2,CASSQGRTAVPYGYTF,TGTGCCAGCAGCCAAGGGCGGACAGCAGTTCCCTATGGCTACACCTTC
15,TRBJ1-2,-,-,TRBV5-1,CASHLETGLSYGYTF,TGCGCCAGCCACCTCGAGACAGGTCTCTCCTATGGCTACACCTTC
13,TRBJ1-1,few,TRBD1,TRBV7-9,CASSRENRQGLSF,TGTGCCAGCAGCCGCGAGAATCGACAGGGTTTATCTTTT
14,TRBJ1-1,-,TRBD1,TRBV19,CASTGDRGRTEAFF,TGTGCCAGTACCGGGGACAGGGGAAGGACTGAAGCTTTCTTT
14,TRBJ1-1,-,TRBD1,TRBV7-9,CASSLAAGGGGAFF,TGTGCCAGCAGCTTAGCGGCAGGGGGCGGTGGGGCTTTCTTT
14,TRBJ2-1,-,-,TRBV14,CASSHTGVYNEQFF,TGTGCCAGCAGCCACACAGGTGTCTACAATGAGCAGTTCTTC
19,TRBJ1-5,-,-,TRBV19,CASSLGFRRAGYGNQPQHF,TGTGCCAGTAGTCTCGGCTTTCGAAGGGCGGGATATGGAAATCAGCCCCAGCATTTT
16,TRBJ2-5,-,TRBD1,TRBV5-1,CASSQETGIREETQYF,TGCGCCAGCAGCCAGGAGACAGGGATTCGAGAAGAGACCCAGTACTTC
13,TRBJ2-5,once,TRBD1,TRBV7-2,CASSRDRRETQYF,TGTGCCAGCAGCAGGGACAGGCGGGAGACCCAGTACTTC
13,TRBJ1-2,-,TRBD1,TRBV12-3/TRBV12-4,CASSRTGPYGYTF,TGTGCCAGCTCAAGGACAGGGCCTTATGGCTACACCTTC